This is a list of T cell receptor beta chains from one sample in a study of T cell responses to AZD1222 COVID-19 vaccine. The method was immunoSEQ multiplex PCR; TCRdb's version includes in-frame clones alone and lacks a portion of them. This table has 50,000 to 75,000 clones, about 91% appearing once. This material consisted of peripheral blood, taken 28 days after the second AZD1222 dose. The origin of the receptors is an adult who received the AZD1222 COVID-19 vaccine. The CDR3 runs from the conserved cysteine through the conserved F or W. The D gene is left open where the match is weak. Expanded clones are given a class, and other clones once, few, many or no size at all.

v_call	cdr3_length	j_call	clone_size	d_call	cdr3_nt	cdr3_aa
TRBV10-3	15	TRBJ1-4	.	.	TGTGCCATCAGTGAGTCGGGCCAGCAGAATGAAAAACTGTTTTTT	CAISESGQQNEKLFF
TRBV5-6	16	TRBJ1-2	.	TRBD1	TGTGCCAGCAGCCTTTTCGGGACAGTGATTAAATATGGCTACACCTTC	CASSLFGTVIKYGYTF
TRBV24-1	13	TRBJ1-2	few	.	TGTGCCACCAGTGATTTGTTGGGAGGTGGCTACACCTTC	CATSDLLGGGYTF
TRBV6-5	12	TRBJ1-2	.	.	TGTGCCACCTTGGTGCGGGAGGATGGCTACACCTTC	CATLVREDGYTF
TRBV5-6	15	TRBJ2-1	.	.	TGTGCCAGCAGCCCGACCGGGACGCTATACAATGAGCAGTTCTTC	CASSPTGTLYNEQFF
TRBV4-1	19	TRBJ2-2	.	.	TGCGCCAGCAGCCAAGTTGGTCCTGGAGGGGGAGTGAACACCGGGGAGCTGTTTTTT	CASSQVGPGGGVNTGELFF
TRBV6-2/TRBV6-3	14	TRBJ2-7	.	TRBD1	TGTGCCAGCAGTTACGAGACAGGGGGCTACGAGCAGTACTTC	CASSYETGGYEQYF
TRBV19	15	TRBJ2-2	few	.	TGTGCCAGTAGCCCCCCAGGAAACCGGGCCGGGGAGCTGTTTTTT	CASSPPGNRAGELFF
TRBV19	13	TRBJ2-7	once	.	TGTGCCAGTAGTATATCAGGGCTCGACGAGCAGTACTTC	CASSISGLDEQYF
TRBV4-1	16	TRBJ1-2	.	.	TGCGCCAGCAGCCAAGAGAAGGGGGGCGCAAACTATGGCTACACCTTC	CASSQEKGGANYGYTF
TRBV4-3	14	TRBJ1-1	.	.	TGCGCCAGCAGCCAAGATGGGGGTAGGACTGAAGCTTTCTTT	CASSQDGGRTEAFF
TRBV19	13	TRBJ1-6	.	.	TGTGCCAGTTGCGGACAGCCTAATTCACCCCTCCACTTT	CASCGQPNSPLHF
TRBV27	13	TRBJ1-2	few	TRBD1	TGTGCCAGCACACCTAGGACAGGATGGGGCTACACCTTC	CASTPRTGWGYTF
TRBV27	14	TRBJ2-6	.	.	TGTGCCAGCGGAGGGGGCCCTGGGGCCAACGTCCTGACTTTC	CASGGGPGANVLTF
TRBV19	16	TRBJ1-1	.	TRBD1	TGTGCCAGTAGTCAACTCAGGGGGCGCCGGAACACTGAAGCTTTCTTT	CASSQLRGRRNTEAFF
TRBV18	14	TRBJ2-5	.	.	TGTGCCAGCTCACCCTCGGGGGCGGCAGAGACCCAGTACTTC	CASSPSGAAETQYF
TRBV14	13	TRBJ1-1	.	.	TGTGCCAGCAGCCGGCATGCGGGGGGCCAGGCTTTCTTT	CASSRHAGGQAFF
TRBV30	14	TRBJ1-2	.	.	TGTGCCTGGAGTTTCCCCCTCAGGGGCAGGGGCTACACCTTC	CAWSFPLRGRGYTF
TRBV12-3/TRBV12-4	13	TRBJ2-1	.	.	TGTGCCAGCATCCCCGACGGGTACAATGAGCAGTTCTTC	CASIPDGYNEQFF
TRBV11-2	13	TRBJ1-1	.	TRBD1	TGTGCCAGCAGCCCGGGACAGAGCACTGAAGCTTTCTTT	CASSPGQSTEAFF
TRBV7-6	16	TRBJ1-1	.	TRBD1	TGTGCCAGCAGCCCACGGACAGGGAACCTGAACACTGAAGCTTTCTTT	CASSPRTGNLNTEAFF
TRBV7-8	13	TRBJ2-7	.	.	TGTGCCAGCAGCTTGGGTGACCCCTACGAGCAGTACTTC	CASSLGDPYEQYF
TRBV6-6	14	TRBJ2-2	.	.	TGTGCCAGCAGTTGGGGGGGCCGGAACGGGGAGCTGTTTTTT	CASSWGGRNGELFF
TRBV11-2	13	TRBJ2-7	.	TRBD1	TGTGCCAGCAGGGTCACAGGGGTATACGAGCAGTACTTC	CASRVTGVYEQYF
TRBV21-1	15	TRBJ1-1	.	.	TGTGCCATCGAAAAAAGGACGGGGCAATCCGTTGAAGCTTTCTTT	CAIEKRTGQSVEAFF
TRBV5-6	15	TRBJ2-5	.	TRBD2	TGTGCCAGCAGCCCTACCTCCGGGACTAGTGAGACCCAGTACTTC	CASSPTSGTSETQYF
TRBV5-4	15	TRBJ2-3	once	.	TGTGCCAGCAGCTTCCCAGGGCGCGGCACAGATACGCAGTATTTT	CASSFPGRGTDTQYF
TRBV6-5	14	TRBJ2-7	.	.	TGTGCCAGCAGTTACTCCAGGGTCGTCTGGGAGCAGTACTTC	CASSYSRVVWEQYF